Following are 2 T cell receptor beta chains from one sample sequenced in a study of shared clonotypes between healthy human individuals. Produced via immunoSEQ multiplex PCR; TCRdb's table is partial and in-frame only. The data show 2 million to 2.5 million clones, over 85% seen once. The sequencing sample was made of naive CD4+ T cells sorted from blood. Described subset: CD45RA+ positively selected. The receptors originated from a man between 18 and 35 years old in good health.

The V call is TRBV2, the J call TRBJ2-7; 8 bases fit TRBD1. Looked up from germline, CDR1 is SNHLY and CDR2 is FYNNEI. This CDR3 contains 14 residues. V shed 7 bases, J shed 1 base, and the junction held 6 bases outside the gene matches. The CDR3 DNA reads TGTGCCAGCATTGGAGGACAGGGTTCCTACGAGCAGTACTTC. Translating it yields CASIGGQGSYEQYF. Complete variable domain (other parts from reference TRBV2 and TRBJ2-7): EPEVTQTPSHQVTQMGQEVILRCVPISNHLYFYWYRQILGQKVEFLVSFYNNEISEKSEIFDDQFSVERPDGSNFTLKIRSTKLEDSAMYFCASIGGQGSYEQYFGPGTRLTVT.

The CDR3 region has the DNA TGTGCCAGCAGCTTAGCGCATTTAGGACTGAACACTGAAGCTTTCTTT. This sequence encodes CASSLAHLGLNTEAFF. The rearrangement joins TRBV7-9 to TRBJ1-1; D not resolved. CDR3 length: 16 residues. V gave up 0 bases and J gave up 0 bases, with 11 bases separating them. CDR1 and CDR2 from the germline V gene are SEHNR and FQNEAQ (reference sequence).